This TCR beta chain was captured in a study of somatic mutations in cytotoxic T cells in rheumatoid arthritis. Study background: Sorted by flow to nearly 100% purity were some V beta antibody-stained T-cell populations, including V beta1+ cells sequenced for TCRB.

The data were produced by immunoSEQ multiplex PCR, yet TCRdb's version contains in-frame clones alone and is incomplete. The data hold 21,000 or so clones, with approximately 80% observed a single time. A word on this clone: Its antigen is as yet unknown.

With 5 bases removed from V and 7 bases from J, the gap between germline ends came to 11 bases. This CDR3 comprises 12 residues. CDR1 is LNHDA and CDR2 is SQIVND in the germline V gene (reference sequence). Findings of the study overall: The study found no significant difference in CD8+ T-cell clonality between rheumatoid arthritis patients and age-matched healthy controls. An increase in CD8+ clonality with age was seen in rheumatoid arthritis patients but not in healthy controls. About an eighth of the roughly 65 patients had a largest CD8+ clone above 20% of CD8+ cells.

V is TRBV19 and J is TRBJ1-1, with D perhaps TRBD1 (6 bases). The origin of this receptor is an adult with rheumatoid arthritis. The sequencing sample was made of CD8+ T cells sorted from blood. The CDR3 nucleotides are TGTGCCAGTAGTGCGGGGGGCGATGAAGCTTTCTTT. Translated, it gives CASSAGGDEAFF.